The 12 T cell receptor beta chains below were found in one sample sequenced in a study of response to subunit inactivated influenza vaccine. TCRdb called the RT-PCR reads again in MiXCR, with one record for every CDR3 protein. The sample carries more than 400,000 distinct CDR3 sequences, 11% recorded once. The sequencing here drew on PBMCs from blood, taken more than 35 days after vaccination. These receptor sequences come from a man aged 45-60 years who received an inactivated influenza vaccine.

This clonotype came up a few times. The gene calls are TRBV27 and TRBJ1-2; 7 positions agree with TRBD1. The CDR3 has 14 residues. Germline assignment: CDR1 MNHEY and CDR2 SMNVEV (reference sequence). V lost 8 bases and J lost 6; bases outside the gene matches: 12. CDR3 protein: CASGQEPPLNGYTF. CDR3 nucleotide sequence: TGTGCCAGCGGACAGGAACCACCCCTTAATGGCTACACCTTC.

Notes on this clonotype: Germline and junction disagree at one end, which may indicate a read error. The V call is TRBV2, the J call TRBJ2-6; the D gene is possibly TRBD2 (6 bases). The CDR3 loop spans 18 amino acids. Germline assignment: CDR1 SNHLY and CDR2 FYNNEI. This CDR3 reads CARSTGLLGYSGANVLTF. For the CDR3, the DNA is TGTGCCCGCAGTACGGGACTCCTGGGATACTCTGGGGCCAACGTCCTGACTTTC.

The sample holds many counts of this clonotype. V gene TRBV28 combines with J gene TRBJ2-7; D is ambiguous. This CDR3 has 11 amino acids. Per germline, CDR1 MDHEN and CDR2 SYDVKM. V shed 2 bases and J shed 13 bases, with 12 bases lying between them. CDR3 DNA: TGTGCCAGCAGTTTAGGGTTTGAGGCCTACTTC. Encoded protein: CASSLGFEAYF.

This clonotype has a count of ten or more. This chain joins TRBV7-8 and TRBJ2-5; a possible D gene is TRBD1 (6 bases). The V and J ends lost 2 bases and 4 bases respectively, with 14 bases between them. The length of the CDR3 is 15 residues. Germline V lookup: CDR1 SGHVS, CDR2 FQNEAQ. DNA for the CDR3: TGTGCCAGCAGCTTAACTGCACAGGGCGTAGAGACCCAGTACTTC. Protein sequence: CASSLTAQGVETQYF. The complete variable domain, with remaining parts taken from reference TRBV7-8 and TRBJ2-5, reads GAGVSQSPRYKVAKRGQDVALRCDPISGHVSLFWYQQALGQGPEFLTYFQNEAQLDKSGLPSDRFFAERPEGSVSTLKIQRTQQEDSAVYLCASSLTAQGVETQYFGPGTRLLVL.

Ten or more counts support this clonotype. This chain uses TRBV7-6 with TRBJ2-3, with D possibly matching TRBD2 (6 bases). Germline CDR1 reads SGHVS; CDR2 reads FNYEAQ. The CDR3 contains 15 residues. V lost 3 bases and J 1 base, leaving 11 bases between the germline ends. The CDR3 spells CASSFGGSRTDTQYF. In DNA form, the CDR3 reads TGTGCCAGCAGCTTCGGGGGATCCCGCACAGATACGCAGTATTTT.

This clonotype was detected only a few times. The chain is built from TRBV20-1 and TRBJ2-5, with D possibly being TRBD2 (5 bases). The CDR3 is 13 amino acids. Germline V gene lookup returns CDR1 DFQATT and CDR2 SNEGSKA (reference sequence). Between the trimmed V and J ends, which lost 4 bases and 4 bases, there was a span of 13 bases. The chain's CDR3 is CSAIVGSRETQYF. Written as DNA, the CDR3 is TGCAGTGCTATCGTAGGGAGTCGAGAGACCCAGTACTTC.

In this sample, this clonotype turned up many times. The chain combines TRBV12-3 or TRBV12-4 with TRBJ2-5, with D possibly TRBD2 on 7 matching bases. The CDR3 sequence is 16 residues long. V gave up 3 bases and J gave up 5 bases, with 19 bases separating them. The CDR3 DNA is TGTGCCAGCAGTTTGGGGTCTGGCAGGGGAGGGGAGACCCAGTACTTC. Amino acid sequence: CASSLGSGRGGETQYF.

The rearrangement joins TRBV4-1 to TRBJ1-2; a possible D gene is TRBD1 (6 bases). Per the germline V gene, CDR1 is MGHRA and CDR2 is YSYEKL. V lost 4 bases, J lost 8 bases, and 20 bases lay in between. The CDR3 has 15 residues. The CDR3 region is CASSRLPRNRVGYTF. CDR3 coding DNA: TGCGCCAGCAGCCGCCTACCGAGGAACAGGGTGGGCTACACCTTC.

This clonotype has only a few counts. The rearrangement uses TRBV7-6 and TRBJ2-3, with 8 bases identical to TRBD2. The CDR3 totals 17 residues. Germline values: CDR1 SGHVS, CDR2 FNYEAQ. Losses at the gene ends were 5 bases for V and 1 base for J; bases not matched to a gene: 11. The CDR3 nucleotides read TGTGCCAGCAGCGCGGGACTAGGGGGTGCCGGCACAGATACGCAGTATTTT. Translated: CASSAGLGGAGTDTQYF. Drawing the rest from reference TRBV7-6 and TRBJ2-3, the complete variable domain is GAGVSQSPRYKVTKRGQDVALRCDPISGHVSLYWYRQALGQGPEFLTYFNYEAQQDKSGLPNDRFSAERPEGSISTLTIQRTEQRDSAMYRCASSAGLGGAGTDTQYFGPGTRLTVL.

V gene TRBV9 combines with J gene TRBJ2-1; 11 bases are shared with TRBD2. The V and J ends lost 4 bases and 10 bases, in that order; junction bases with no gene match: 10. CDR1 and CDR2 (germline): SGDLS, YYNGEE. The CDR3 spans 15 residues. The CDR3 DNA sequence: TGTGCCAGCAGCCGGCCGGGACTAGCGGAGCGAGAGCAGTTCTTC. This translates into CASSRPGLAEREQFF.

A few counts support this clonotype. The chain carries TRBV7-9 and TRBJ2-5, with TRBD2 as a possible D gene (6 bases). The CDR3 totals 16 residues. Deletions cut 4 bases from V and 0 bases from J, with 15 bases between. Germline-derived CDR1 and CDR2 are SEHNR and FQNEAQ (reference sequence). In DNA, the CDR3 is TGTGCCAGCAGCTCCCCAGGGACTTTGTACCAAGAGACCCAGTACTTC. This gives the protein CASSSPGTLYQETQYF.

V usage is TRBV20-1 and J usage is TRBJ1-5, with no clear D. The V and J ends lost 3 bases and 4 bases respectively, with 10 bases between them. In germline, CDR1 is DFQATT, CDR2 SNEGSKA (reference sequence). CDR3 size: 13 residues. DNA for the CDR3: TGCAGTGCTAGTGGGTCAGTGAATCAGCCCCAGCATTTT. Encoded protein: CSASGSVNQPQHF.